This T cell receptor beta chain was captured in a study of monozygotic twins with cystic fibrosis. Overall study findings and caveats: Low clonality (median roughly 0.0087) suggested a mostly naive repertoire. Age, concordance and disease severity did not associate with shared CDR3 numbers. Co-twins had the most similar V usage for 13 of 16 pairs, J for 8. Monozygotic CF twin pairs shared significantly more nucleotide-identical clonotypes than unrelated CF individuals did.

CDR3 length: 14 residues. The germline CDR1 and CDR2 sequences are MNHEY and SMNVEV (reference sequence). V lost 5 bases and J lost 2; bases outside the gene matches: 5. The table came from immunoSEQ multiplex PCR; TCRdb's copy has only in-frame clones and leaves some out. The table includes some 14,000 clones, approximately 92% detected once. A single count supports this clone. The target antigen is unknown. The sample was blood. The origin of this receptor is a girl aged 2 to 10 with cystic fibrosis. The chain is built from TRBV27 and TRBJ2-7; 8 bases fit TRBD1. CDR3 sequence reads: CASSNGQGPYEQYF. The DNA for the CDR3 is TGTGCCAGCAGTAACGGACAGGGCCCCTACGAGCAGTACTTC.